One sample yielded the 21 T cell receptor beta chains listed below, sequenced in a study of blood T cell repertoires in COVID-19. Profiling relied on immunoSEQ multiplex PCR, and the TCRdb table lists in-frame clones only, not all of them. The table records roughly 280,000 clones, 88% of them present only once. Sequenced sample: PBMCs or T cells enriched from blood (not recorded which). These receptors all stem from a woman between 45 and 65 years old who had recovered from COVID-19.

V gene TRBV6-5 combines with J gene TRBJ1-1; TRBD1 matches at 10 bases. The CDR3 contains 12 residues. The V segment lost 4 bases and the J segment 10 bases; nucleotides outside the gene matches: 3. The germline V gene has CDR1 MNHEY and CDR2 SVGAGI. CDR3 DNA: TGTGCCAGCAGTTCAGGGGACAGGGGAGCTTTCTTT. It translates to CASSSGDRGAFF.

The chain recombines TRBV15 with TRBJ1-3; D remains unclear. The germline V and J ends were trimmed by 0 bases and 0 bases, with 6 bases remaining between them. CDR3 size: 15 residues. CDR1 and CDR2 from the germline V gene are LNHNV and YYDKDF (reference sequence). The CDR3 protein is CATSRDIFSGNTIYF. CDR3 nucleotide sequence: TGTGCCACCAGCAGAGATATCTTCTCTGGAAACACCATATATTTT.

V and J are TRBV11-3 and TRBJ2-5, with D possibly matching TRBD2 (6 bases). Germline V gene lookup returns CDR1 SGHNT and CDR2 YENEEA. This CDR3 comprises 15 residues. Trimming pared 1 base from V and 4 bases from J, leaving 13 bases between. The CDR3 sequence is CASSLGLGGGETQYF. The CDR3 DNA reads as TGTGCCAGCAGCTTAGGGTTGGGGGGAGGAGAGACCCAGTACTTC.

The chain couples TRBV10-1 to TRBJ2-1, with a tentative D call TRBD1 (6 bases). CDR3 length: 16 residues. Trimming left V 3 bases short and J 10 bases short, with 22 bases between. Per germline, CDR1 WNHNN and CDR2 SYGVQD (reference sequence). In nucleotides, the CDR3 is TGCGCCAGCAGTGAATCGCGTCGGGCCCTCAGGGGAGAGCAGTTCTTC. Translation gives CASSESRRALRGEQFF.

V usage is TRBV6-2 or TRBV6-3 and J usage is TRBJ2-7; 7 positions match TRBD1. This CDR3 region has 16 residues. The J segment lost 0 bases and the V segment lost 6 bases, leaving 11 bases of the junction unmatched. In germline, CDR1 is MNHEY, CDR2 SVGEGT. CDR3: CASSYTRGQSSYEQYF. CDR3 DNA: TGTGCCAGCAGCTATACCCGGGGACAGAGCTCCTACGAGCAGTACTTC.

This chain uses TRBV5-8 with TRBJ2-5; 10 bases line up with TRBD1. In germline, CDR1 is SGHTS, CDR2 YDEGEE. The ends lost 2 bases at V and 5 bases at J; junction bases unmatched: 9. The CDR3 is 16 amino acids. DNA for the CDR3: TGTGCCAGCAGCTTTGGGACAGGGGCGGATGGGGAGACCCAGTACTTC. Protein sequence: CASSFGTGADGETQYF. Together with reference TRBV5-8 and TRBJ2-5, the CDR3 gives the full variable domain: EAGVTQSPTHLIKTRGQQATLRCSPISGHTSVYWYQQALGLGLQFLLWYDEGEERNRGNFPPRFSGRQFPNYSSELNVNALELEDSALYLCASSFGTGADGETQYFGPGTRLLVL.

On this clone: Within the sample, other DNA sequences also encode this same CDR3. CDR3 DNA: TGTGCCAGCAGTTTGGGTGGGAGCTATGGCTACACCTTC. Translating it yields CASSLGGSYGYTF. This chain uses TRBV28 with TRBJ1-2; D uncertain. The CDR3 consists of 13 residues. The V gene's germline CDR1 is MDHEN and CDR2 SYDVKM. Trimming cost V 3 bases and J 4 bases, with 9 bases left between them.

CDR3 nucleotides: TGTGCCAGCAGCTTAGTTTTCGGGGTAGGAAACACCATATATTTT. Residues: CASSLVFGVGNTIYF. This chain links TRBV11-2 with TRBJ1-3, with D uncertain. The CDR3 consists of 15 residues. V was pared by 1 base and J by 4 bases, with 11 bases between. Germline CDR1 is SGHAT and CDR2 is FQNNGV. The full variable domain, rest sourced from reference TRBV11-2 and TRBJ1-3, is EAGVAQSPRYKIIEKRQSVAFWCNPISGHATLYWYQQILGQGPKLLIQFQNNGVVDDSQLPKDRFSAERLKGVDSTLKIQPAKLEDSAVYLCASSLVFGVGNTIYFGEGSWLTVV.

The rearrangement links TRBV4-3 to TRBJ1-6; 8 nucleotides match TRBD1. Germline assignment: CDR1 LGHNA and CDR2 YSLEER. This CDR3 region has 18 residues. V shed 3 bases, J shed 0 bases, and the junction held 7 bases outside the gene matches. CDR3 DNA sequence: TGCGCCAGCAGCCATGCCCGGACAGGGCGCTCCTATAATTCACCCCTCCACTTT. It is translated as CASSHARTGRSYNSPLHF.

The chain employs TRBV6-5 and TRBJ1-1, with TRBD1 as a possible D gene (5 bases). Germline V gene lookup returns CDR1 MNHEY and CDR2 SVGAGI. V was pared by 2 bases and J by 0 bases, with 10 bases between. The CDR3 consists of 15 residues. The CDR3 DNA reads as TGTGCCAGCAGTTACGGTCAGGGTTTGAACACTGAAGCTTTCTTT. It codes for CASSYGQGLNTEAFF.

About this clone itself: At one end the junction does not follow the germline gene, possibly because of a read error. The V gene is TRBV9, the J gene TRBJ1-1, with 9 bases aligning to TRBD1. The CDR3 extends over 15 amino acids. Germline CDR1 is SGDLS and CDR2 is YYNGEE. CDR3 region: CASSGTGVMKTEAFF. DNA for the CDR3: TGTGCCAGCAGCGGGACAGGGGTGATGAAAACTGAAGCTTTCTTT.

V is TRBV7-2 and J is TRBJ1-6; D is possibly TRBD1 (5 bases). CDR1 is SGHTA and CDR2 is FQGNSA in the germline V gene. The CDR3 runs to 16 residues. Trimming left V 3 bases short and J 7 bases short, with 16 bases between. The CDR3 loop is CASSFAGTPENSPLHF. Here the CDR3 DNA reads TGTGCCAGCAGCTTTGCCGGGACTCCGGAGAATTCACCCCTCCACTTT.

This chain links TRBV9 with TRBJ1-2; 7 bases fit TRBD1. The CDR3 spans 13 residues. Germline loops: CDR1 SGDLS, CDR2 YYNGEE. The ends lost 3 bases at V and 4 bases at J; junction bases unmatched: 3. CDR3 protein: CASSGQGSYGYTF. CDR3 sequence (DNA): TGTGCCAGCAGCGGACAGGGCAGCTATGGCTACACCTTC.

The CDR3 DNA is TGTGCCAGCAGCTTAGGCCAAACAGGGGTTTCACCCCTCCACTTT. It yields the protein CASSLGQTGVSPLHF. The V gene is TRBV7-9, the J gene TRBJ1-6; 7 bases are shared with TRBD1. The CDR3 runs 15 residues. Germline CDR1 and CDR2: SEHNR and FQNEAQ (reference sequence). The junction had 6 bases not matched to a gene; V was cut back by 1 base and J by 9 bases.

The chain is built from TRBV9 and TRBJ2-5; 12 nucleotides match TRBD2. CDR1 and CDR2 (germline): SGDLS, YYNGEE. J was trimmed by 5 bases and V by 0 bases; bases with no gene match: 5. This CDR3 spans 16 amino acids. CDR3 DNA: TGTGCCAGCAGCGTAGCCCGGCTAGCGGGAGGGGAGACCCAGTACTTC. It is translated as CASSVARLAGGETQYF.

V gene TRBV5-1 combines with J gene TRBJ2-1, with TRBD2 matching 11 bases. The V segment lost 0 bases and the J segment 10 bases; nucleotides outside the gene matches: 6. The germline V gene has CDR1 SGHRS and CDR2 YFSETQ. The CDR3 has 15 amino acids. In DNA form, the CDR3 reads TGCGCCAGCAGCTTGGCGCTAGCGGGAGGCGAGGAGCAGTTCTTC. Protein sequence: CASSLALAGGEEQFF.

The chain is built from TRBV6-5 and TRBJ1-2; 7 bases are shared with TRBD1. CDR1 and CDR2 (germline): MNHEY, SVGAGI. CDR3 size: 14 residues. The V and J ends lost 5 bases and 8 bases, in that order; junction bases with no gene match: 11. This CDR3 is CASSLGQALGGYTF. CDR3 DNA: TGTGCCAGCAGTCTTGGACAGGCCCTCGGCGGCTACACCTTC.

V usage is TRBV6-5 and J usage is TRBJ1-1; 7 positions agree with TRBD1. Looked up from germline, CDR1 is MNHEY and CDR2 is SVGAGI. The CDR3 covers 14 residues. Trimming removed 6 bases from V and 4 bases from J; junction bases left unmatched: 8. The CDR3: CASRQGLGGTEAFF. CDR3 sequence (DNA): TGTGCCAGCAGACAGGGGCTGGGGGGCACTGAAGCTTTCTTT.

The chain couples TRBV7-2 to TRBJ1-1; D not resolved. Germline V gives CDR1 SGHTA, CDR2 FQGNSA. V shed 5 bases and J shed 6 bases, with 19 bases lying between them. CDR3 size: 15 residues. The DNA for the CDR3 is TGTGCCAGCAGCCCAAACCAAAACAGTGTCGCTGAAGCTTTCTTT. Protein sequence: CASSPNQNSVAEAFF.

The chain has TRBV7-2 and TRBJ1-4, with D possibly TRBD1 on 5 matching bases. The CDR3 has 15 residues. The germline CDR1 and CDR2 sequences are SGHTA and FQGNSA. Trimming left V 2 bases short and J 8 bases short, with 15 bases between. This CDR3 reads CASSLLGQGREKLFF. The CDR3 DNA reads TGTGCCAGCAGCTTATTGGGGCAGGGTAGAGAAAAACTGTTTTTT.

This chain joins TRBV11-2 and TRBJ2-7; D call uncertain. CDR3 length: 12 amino acids. Germline V gene data show CDR1 as SGHAT and CDR2 as FQNNGV. V lost 3 bases, J lost 5 bases, and 8 bases lay in between. DNA of the CDR3: TGTGCCAGCAGCTTCCTATCTAACGAGCAGTACTTC. This encodes CASSFLSNEQYF. The full variable domain, with the rest looked up from reference TRBV11-2 and TRBJ2-7, is EAGVAQSPRYKIIEKRQSVAFWCNPISGHATLYWYQQILGQGPKLLIQFQNNGVVDDSQLPKDRFSAERLKGVDSTLKIQPAKLEDSAVYLCASSFLSNEQYFGPGTRLTVT.